The following is a T cell receptor beta chain sequence with its context. This record belongs to a study of PD-1 blockade in mismatch repair-deficient tumors. Study-level background: Patients had approximately 11 mismatch repair-deficient cancer types and were previously treated and progressing.

PCR or immunohistochemistry showed mismatch repair deficiency in every enrolled patient. TCRs were sequenced from three patients responding to pembrolizumab. V was pared by 2 bases and J by 4 bases, with 6 bases between. The V gene's germline CDR1 is GTSNPN and CDR2 SVGIG (reference sequence). The CDR3 extends over 12 amino acids. Generated by immunoSEQ multiplex PCR, the TCRdb table keeps only in-frame clones and is missing some. The sample lists about 67,000 clones, almost 80% seen once, with roughly 5.1% in the top ten. This specimen was peripheral blood, taken 2 weeks after starting pembrolizumab. The clonotype originates from an adult with mismatch repair-deficient cancer. The chain uses TRBV30 and TRBJ1-3, with unresolved D. CDR3 region: CAWSLTGNTIYF. For the CDR3, the DNA is TGTGCCTGGAGTCTGACAGGAAACACCATATATTTT.